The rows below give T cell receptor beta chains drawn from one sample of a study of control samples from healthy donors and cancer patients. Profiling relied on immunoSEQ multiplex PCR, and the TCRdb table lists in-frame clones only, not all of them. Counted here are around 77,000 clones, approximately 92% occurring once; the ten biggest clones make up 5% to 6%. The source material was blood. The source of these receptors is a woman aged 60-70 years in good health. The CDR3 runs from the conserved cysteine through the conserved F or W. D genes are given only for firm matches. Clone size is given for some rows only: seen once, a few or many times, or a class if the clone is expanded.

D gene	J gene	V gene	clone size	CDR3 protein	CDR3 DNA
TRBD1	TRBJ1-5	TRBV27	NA	CASSLSGGLSNQPQHF	TGTGCCAGCAGTTTATCAGGGGGCCTTAGCAATCAGCCCCAGCATTTT
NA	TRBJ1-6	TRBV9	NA	CASSVGRRHNSPLHF	TGTGCCAGCAGCGTAGGTCGAAGACATAATTCACCCCTCCACTTT
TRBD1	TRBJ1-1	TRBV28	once	CASSSPTGGLTEAFF	TGTGCCAGCAGTTCCCCGACAGGGGGCCTCACTGAAGCTTTCTTT
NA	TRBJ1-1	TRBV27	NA	CASKTGNTEAFF	TGTGCCAGCAAGACAGGGAACACTGAAGCTTTCTTT
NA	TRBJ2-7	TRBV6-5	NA	CASTGEDEQYF	TGTGCCAGCACAGGGGAAGACGAGCAGTACTTC
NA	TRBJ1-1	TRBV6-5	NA	CASLQGTVNTEAFF	TGTGCCAGCCTACAAGGGACCGTGAACACTGAAGCTTTCTTT
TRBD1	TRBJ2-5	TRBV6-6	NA	CASSWDRGQETQYF	TGTGCCAGCAGTTGGGACAGGGGCCAAGAGACCCAGTACTTC
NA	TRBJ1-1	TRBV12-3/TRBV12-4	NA	CASTYWGAAEAFF	TGTGCCAGCACCTATTGGGGGGCGGCTGAAGCTTTCTTT
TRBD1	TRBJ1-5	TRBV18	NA	CASSPGTDNQPQHF	TGTGCCAGCTCACCAGGGACAGATAATCAGCCCCAGCATTTT
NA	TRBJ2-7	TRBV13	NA	CASSLAGTTYEQYF	TGTGCCAGCAGCTTAGCCGGGACAACCTACGAGCAGTACTTC
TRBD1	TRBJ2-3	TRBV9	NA	CASSPRDRKGTDTQYF	TGTGCCAGCAGCCCCCGGGACAGGAAAGGGACAGATACGCAGTATTTT
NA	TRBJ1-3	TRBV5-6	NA	CASSLRQGLGNTIYF	TGTGCCAGCAGCTTACGACAAGGCCTTGGAAACACCATATATTTT
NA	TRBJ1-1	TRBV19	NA	CASSLDYSWAEAFF	TGTGCCAGTTCCCTAGACTATTCGTGGGCTGAAGCTTTCTTT
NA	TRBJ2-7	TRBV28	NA	CASTLGTAYEQYF	TGTGCCAGCACCCTCGGGACTGCCTACGAGCAGTACTTC
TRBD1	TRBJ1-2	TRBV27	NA	CASSLRGGSGNYGYTF	TGTGCCAGCAGTTTACGAGGGGGCAGTGGAAACTATGGCTACACCTTC
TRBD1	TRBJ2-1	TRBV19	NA	CASTPRQGRSEQFF	TGTGCCAGTACCCCCCGACAGGGTAGGAGTGAGCAGTTCTTC
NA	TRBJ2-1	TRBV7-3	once	CASSLSTSSYNEQFF	TGTGCCAGCAGCCTCAGTACCAGCTCCTACAATGAGCAGTTCTTC
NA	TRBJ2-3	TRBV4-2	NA	CASSQRYGGGGTDTQYF	TGTGCCAGCAGCCAAAGGTACGGGGGAGGAGGCACAGATACGCAGTATTTT
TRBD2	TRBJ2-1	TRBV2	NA	CASGDSTSGRGNEQFF	TGTGCCAGCGGAGACTCAACTAGCGGGAGAGGCAATGAGCAGTTCTTC
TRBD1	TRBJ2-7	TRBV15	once	CATSRGQGAHEQYF	TGTGCCACCAGCAGAGGACAGGGGGCCCACGAGCAGTACTTC
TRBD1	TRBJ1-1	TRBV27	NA	CASRRDRLNTEAFF	TGTGCCAGCAGACGGGACAGATTGAACACTGAAGCTTTCTTT
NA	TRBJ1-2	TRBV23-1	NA	CASHHPGGREDGYTF	TGCGCCAGCCACCATCCCGGAGGCAGGGAGGATGGCTACACCTTC
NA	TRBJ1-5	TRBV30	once	CAWSPPAMGRQPQHF	TGTGCCTGGAGTCCCCCGGCCATGGGGCGCCAGCCCCAGCATTTT
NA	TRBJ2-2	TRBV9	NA	CASTPPYGTGELFF	TGTGCCAGCACGCCTCCGTATGGGACCGGGGAGCTGTTTTTT
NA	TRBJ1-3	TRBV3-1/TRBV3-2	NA	CASSSRNGGNTIYF	TGTGCCAGCAGCTCCCGCAACGGGGGAAACACCATATATTTT
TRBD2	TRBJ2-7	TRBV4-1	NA	CASSQASSGLYEQYF	TGCGCCAGCAGCCAAGCTTCTAGCGGGTTATACGAGCAGTACTTC
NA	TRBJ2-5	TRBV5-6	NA	CASSLVGLGVRETQYF	TGTGCCAGCAGCTTGGTCGGACTGGGAGTACGGGAGACCCAGTACTTC
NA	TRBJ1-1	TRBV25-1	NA	CASRAAGDRLEAFF	TGTGCCAGCAGGGCTGCGGGGGACCGCCTTGAAGCTTTCTTT
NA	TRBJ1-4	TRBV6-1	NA	CASSEARATNEKLFF	TGTGCCAGCAGCGAAGCGCGTGCAACTAATGAAAAACTGTTTTTT
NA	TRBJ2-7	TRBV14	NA	CASSQDLDEQYF	TGTGCCAGCAGCCAAGATCTGGACGAGCAGTACTTC
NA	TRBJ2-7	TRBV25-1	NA	CASSDQDVSYEQYF	TGTGCCAGCAGTGACCAGGACGTTTCCTACGAGCAGTACTTC
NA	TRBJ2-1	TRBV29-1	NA	CSVVYNTYNEQFF	TGCAGCGTTGTGTACAACACCTACAATGAGCAGTTCTTC
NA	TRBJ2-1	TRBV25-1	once	CASNRTPFF	TGTGCCAGCAATAGGACCCCGTTCTTC
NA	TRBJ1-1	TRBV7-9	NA	CASSLAATEAFF	TGTGCCAGCAGCTTAGCGGCCACTGAAGCTTTCTTT
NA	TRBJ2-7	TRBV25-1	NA	CASSPGAGQYF	TGTGCCAGTAGCCCAGGGGCCGGGCAGTACTTC
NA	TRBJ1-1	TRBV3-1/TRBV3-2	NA	CASSPHPSGTEAFF	TGTGCCAGCAGCCCCCACCCAAGCGGGACAGAAGCTTTCTTT
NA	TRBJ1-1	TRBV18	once	CASSRIGWGPTEAFF	TGTGCCAGCTCACGGATTGGTTGGGGGCCCACTGAAGCTTTCTTT
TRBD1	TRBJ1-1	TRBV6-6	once	CASSRGPGTGNTEAFF	TGTGCCAGCAGTCGTGGACCTGGGACAGGAAACACTGAAGCTTTCTTT
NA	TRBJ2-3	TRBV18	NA	CASSPADTQYF	TGTGCCAGCTCACCGGCAGATACGCAGTATTTT
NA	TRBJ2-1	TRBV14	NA	CASSQESGFAYNEQFF	TGTGCCAGCAGCCAAGAAAGCGGGTTTGCCTACAATGAGCAGTTCTTC
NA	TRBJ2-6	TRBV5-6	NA	CASSDRGGAGANVLTF	TGTGCCAGCAGCGACCGAGGGGGGGCCGGGGCCAACGTCCTGACTTTC
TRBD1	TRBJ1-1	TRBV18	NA	CASSAAFFDRGSTEAFF	TGTGCCAGCTCCGCTGCGTTTTTTGACAGGGGCAGCACTGAAGCTTTCTTT
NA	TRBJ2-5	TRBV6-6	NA	CASSYSISGETQYF	TGTGCCAGCAGTTACTCGATATCCGGGGAGACCCAGTACTTC
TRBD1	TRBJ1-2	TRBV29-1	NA	CSVRQGAGYGYTF	TGCAGCGTTCGACAGGGGGCCGGCTATGGCTACACCTTC
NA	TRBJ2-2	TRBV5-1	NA	CASSFGTNINTGELFF	TGCGCCAGCAGCTTCGGTACGAATATAAACACCGGGGAGCTGTTTTTT
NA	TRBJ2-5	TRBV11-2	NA	CASSLGPGQETQYF	TGTGCCAGCAGCTTAGGGCCGGGTCAAGAGACCCAGTACTTC
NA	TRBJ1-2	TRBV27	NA	CASSLTGLYGYTF	TGTGCCAGCAGTCTAACAGGGTTGTATGGCTACACCTTC
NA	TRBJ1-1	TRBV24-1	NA	CATNPRGPRTEAFF	TGTGCCACCAACCCGCGGGGCCCGAGGACTGAAGCTTTCTTT
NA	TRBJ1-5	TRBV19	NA	CASSITVGSNQPQHF	TGTGCCAGTAGTATCACGGTAGGTAGCAATCAGCCCCAGCATTTT
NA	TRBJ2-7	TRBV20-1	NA	CSASVGQGGSYEQYF	TGCAGTGCTAGTGTCGGGCAGGGTGGCTCCTACGAGCAGTACTTC
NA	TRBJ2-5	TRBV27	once	CASSLYSWGETQYF	TGTGCCAGCAGTTTATACTCCTGGGGGGAGACCCAGTACTTC
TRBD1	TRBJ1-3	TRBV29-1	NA	CSVEDQDRAGNTIYF	TGCAGCGTTGAAGATCAGGACAGGGCTGGAAACACCATATATTTT
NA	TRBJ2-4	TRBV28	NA	CASFSGGGALAKNIQYF	TGTGCCAGCTTCTCCGGTGGGGGAGCGCTAGCCAAAAACATTCAGTACTTC
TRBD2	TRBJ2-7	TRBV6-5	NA	CASDSGTSGSNEQYF	TGTGCCAGCGACTCCGGGACTAGCGGGAGTAACGAGCAGTACTTC
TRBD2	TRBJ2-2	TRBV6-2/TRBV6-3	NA	CASSQRLAGGIANAGELFF	TGTGCCAGCAGCCAGAGACTAGCGGGAGGGATCGCGAACGCCGGGGAGCTGTTTTTT
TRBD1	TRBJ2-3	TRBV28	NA	CASSSTTSLRDRVNRDTQYF	TGTGCCAGCAGTTCCACCACGTCCCTCCGGGACAGGGTAAATAGAGATACGCAGTATTTT
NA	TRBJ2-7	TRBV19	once	CASSMDSSYEQYF	TGTGCCAGTAGTATGGACAGCTCCTACGAGCAGTACTTC
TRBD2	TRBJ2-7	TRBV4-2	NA	CASSHPGTSGPAYEQYF	TGTGCCAGCAGCCATCCCGGGACTAGCGGGCCGGCCTACGAGCAGTACTTC
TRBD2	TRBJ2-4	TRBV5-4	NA	CASSERDLDKNIQYF	TGTGCCAGCAGTGAGCGGGACCTTGACAAAAACATTCAGTACTTC
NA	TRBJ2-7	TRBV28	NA	CASQLIAVPYEQYF	TGTGCCAGCCAGCTAATAGCGGTACCATACGAGCAGTACTTC